The source of this T cell receptor beta chain is a study of blood T cell repertoires in COVID-19. Study summary: Samples came from the United States, Italy and Spain, spanning acute and convalescent COVID-19.

Sequencing was performed with immunoSEQ multiplex PCR; in TCRdb, only in-frame clones are kept and a portion is missing. This sample carries approximately 270,000 clones, 70% to 90% of them seen once, and the ten largest clones take approximately 11%. The germline V gene encodes CDR1 SGHRS and CDR2 YFSETQ. V shed 5 bases, J shed 1 base, and the junction held 7 bases outside the gene matches. This CDR3 is 15 amino acids long. As concerns this clone: The identical CDR3 is also encoded by other nucleotide sequences in the sample.

This sequence joins TRBV5-1 and TRBJ1-1, with TRBD1 identical over 8 bases. The clonotype originates from a woman aged 70 to 79 with acute or convalescent COVID-19. Sequencing input: peripheral blood. Written as DNA, the CDR3 is TGCGCCAGCAGTTCCTCCGGGACAGGGAACACTGAAGCTTTCTTT. It translates to CASSSSGTGNTEAFF.